Listed here are 6 T cell receptor beta chains from one sample, sequenced in a study of T cells in Graves' hyperthyroidism and ophthalmopathy. Amplified TCR beta CDR3 regions came from RNA transcripts. The study used the HTBI primer set for a first-round RT-PCR of the TCR CDR3. TCRdb fed the multiplex PCR reads into MiXCR, producing one record per CDR3 protein. Among fewer than 400,000 distinct CDR3 sequences listed, 16% were seen once. Specimen: blood. The receptors stem from a man aged 25 to 40 with Graves' hyperthyroidism.

This chain joins TRBV11-2 and TRBJ2-3; 10 bases match TRBD1. J gave up 2 bases and V 5 bases, and 4 bases lay outside the gene matches. Germline V CDR1 and CDR2: SGHAT, FQNNGV. The CDR3 extends over 15 amino acids. The CDR3 spells CASSGQGDLTDTQYF. The CDR3 nucleotides are TGTGCCAGCAGCGGACAGGGGGACCTCACAGATACGCAGTATTTT.

This clonotype was recorded many times. J is TRBJ2-1 and V is TRBV2; maybe TRBD2 (6 bases). The V end lost 6 bases, the J end lost 0 bases, and 18 bases lay between the germline ends. Germline V gene sequence: CDR1 SNHLY, CDR2 FYNNEI. The CDR3 consists of 17 residues. The DNA for the CDR3 is TGTGCCAGCAGCCAGCCCCTAGCGCAGATCTCCTACAATGAGCAGTTCTTC. This codes for CASSQPLAQISYNEQFF.

The chain has TRBV6-5 and TRBJ2-6; possible D gene TRBD1, 5 bases. V lost 5 bases to trimming and J lost 0 bases, with 11 bases between them. Looked up from germline, CDR1 is MNHEY and CDR2 is SVGAGI. CDR3 length: 16 amino acids. The CDR3 loop is CASSHWGLSGANVLTF. The CDR3 DNA sequence: TGTGCCAGCAGTCACTGGGGCCTCTCTGGGGCCAACGTCCTGACTTTC.

This clonotype showed up many times. The V and J genes are TRBV24-1 and TRBJ2-3; D is possibly TRBD1 or TRBD2 (6 bases each). The V gene lost 3 bases and the J gene lost 2 bases, with 14 bases spanning the gap. CDR1 and CDR2 from the germline V gene are KGHDR and SFDVKD. The CDR3 is made up of 16 amino acids. CDR3 residues: CATSDGAGDFTDTQYF. CDR3 nucleotide sequence: TGTGCCACCAGTGATGGGGCAGGGGACTTCACAGATACGCAGTATTTT.

This clonotype occurred many times. The chain carries TRBV30 and TRBJ2-7; 9 bases match TRBD1. V lost 4 bases to trimming and J lost 3 bases; unmatched junction nucleotides: 7. The germline V gene has CDR1 GTSNPN and CDR2 SVGIG (reference sequence). The length of the CDR3 is 14 residues. DNA for the CDR3: TGTGCCTGGACTCCGGGACAGGGAGTCTACGAGCAGTACTTC. Translated, it gives CAWTPGQGVYEQYF.

The chain recombines TRBV3-1 with TRBJ2-3; possibly TRBD1 or TRBD2 for D (6 bases each). CDR1 is LGHDT and CDR2 is YNNKEL in the germline V gene (reference sequence). The CDR3 sequence is 16 residues long. Between the trimmed V and J ends, which lost 4 bases and 0 bases, there was a span of 14 bases. The CDR3 DNA sequence: TGTGCCAGCAGCCCTCAAGGGGGGATGAGCACAGATACGCAGTATTTT. Protein: CASSPQGGMSTDTQYF.